One T cell receptor beta chain is described in this entry. Template material for amplifying TCR beta CDR3 regions consisted of RNA transcripts. RT-PCR in the first round (using the HTBI primer set) targeted the TCR CDR3. TCRdb ran MiXCR on the multiplex PCR reads and lists one entry per CDR3 protein. The data contain 380,000 or so distinct CDR3 sequences, around 14% of them singletons. The germline V gene encodes CDR1 SGDLS and CDR2 YYNGEE. V was clipped by 3 bases and J by 8 bases; unmatched bases: 6. The CDR3 covers 14 residues. The sample is drawn from a study of T cells in Graves' hyperthyroidism and ophthalmopathy. Calling Graves' hyperthyroidism stable meant ophthalmopathy did not progress within 18 months. PBMCs were sourced from around 10 ml fresh peripheral blood.

The source of this sequence is a woman in her twenties or thirties with Graves' hyperthyroidism. This chain links TRBV9 with TRBJ1-4; 8 bases fit TRBD1. Sequencing was carried out using blood. CDR3 residues: CASSAGQGDEKLFF. For the CDR3, the DNA is TGTGCCAGCAGCGCTGGACAGGGCGACGAAAAACTGTTTTTT.